Detailed here is one TCR beta chain. The source of the sample is a study of blood T cells in healthy people across ages. With a J-beta primer mix and a sample-barcoded 5' primer, a second PCR ran about 7 to 12 cycles. One entry per CDR3 protein results from TCRdb running MiXCR on the 5' RACE reads. The sample contains 800,000 or so distinct CDR3 sequences, roughly 25% of which appear only once. PBMCs were isolated at a quantity of at least 6 million per sample. The CDR3 is 14 amino acids. V lost 7 bases and J lost 4, with 16 bases in between. CDR1 and CDR2 from the germline V gene are MDHEN and SYDVKM. This sample was also put to use in a study of T cells of mothers and their children. This second report adds: Material was donated by three healthy Caucasian mothers and their six children. Every mother supplied over 9 million TCR beta CDR3 reads and every child around 3 million.

The clonotype was recovered from a boy aged 5-17 years in good health. Sequencing was performed on blood. The chain couples TRBV28 to TRBJ1-1; possible D gene TRBD1, 6 bases. The CDR3 region has the DNA TGTGCCAGCAACAATCAGGGGATGGTCACTGAAGCTTTCTTT. This translates into CASNNQGMVTEAFF. Variable domain in full (rest from reference TRBV28 and TRBJ1-1): DVKVTQSSRYLVKRTGEKVFLECVQDMDHENMFWYRQDPGLGLRLIYFSYDVKMKEKGDIPEGYSVSREKKERFSLILESASTNQTSMYLCASNNQGMVTEAFFGQGTRLTVV.